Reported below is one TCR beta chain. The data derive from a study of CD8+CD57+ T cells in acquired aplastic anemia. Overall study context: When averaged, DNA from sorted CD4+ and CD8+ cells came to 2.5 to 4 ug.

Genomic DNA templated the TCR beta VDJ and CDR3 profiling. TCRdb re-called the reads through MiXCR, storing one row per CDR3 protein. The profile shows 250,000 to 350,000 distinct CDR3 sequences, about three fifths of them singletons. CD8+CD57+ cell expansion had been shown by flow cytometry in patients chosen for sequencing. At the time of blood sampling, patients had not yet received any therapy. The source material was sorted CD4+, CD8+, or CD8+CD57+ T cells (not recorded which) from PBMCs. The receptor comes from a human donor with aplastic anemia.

CDR3 bases: TGTGCCAGCAGTGAGGACAGGACACCCAATCAGCCCCAGCATTTT. Translation gives CASSEDRTPNQPQHF. The chain recombines TRBV2 with TRBJ1-5, with 7 bases identical to TRBD1. V lost 3 bases and J lost 3; bases outside the gene matches: 5. This CDR3 contains 15 residues. CDR1 SNHLY and CDR2 FYNNEI come from the germline V gene.